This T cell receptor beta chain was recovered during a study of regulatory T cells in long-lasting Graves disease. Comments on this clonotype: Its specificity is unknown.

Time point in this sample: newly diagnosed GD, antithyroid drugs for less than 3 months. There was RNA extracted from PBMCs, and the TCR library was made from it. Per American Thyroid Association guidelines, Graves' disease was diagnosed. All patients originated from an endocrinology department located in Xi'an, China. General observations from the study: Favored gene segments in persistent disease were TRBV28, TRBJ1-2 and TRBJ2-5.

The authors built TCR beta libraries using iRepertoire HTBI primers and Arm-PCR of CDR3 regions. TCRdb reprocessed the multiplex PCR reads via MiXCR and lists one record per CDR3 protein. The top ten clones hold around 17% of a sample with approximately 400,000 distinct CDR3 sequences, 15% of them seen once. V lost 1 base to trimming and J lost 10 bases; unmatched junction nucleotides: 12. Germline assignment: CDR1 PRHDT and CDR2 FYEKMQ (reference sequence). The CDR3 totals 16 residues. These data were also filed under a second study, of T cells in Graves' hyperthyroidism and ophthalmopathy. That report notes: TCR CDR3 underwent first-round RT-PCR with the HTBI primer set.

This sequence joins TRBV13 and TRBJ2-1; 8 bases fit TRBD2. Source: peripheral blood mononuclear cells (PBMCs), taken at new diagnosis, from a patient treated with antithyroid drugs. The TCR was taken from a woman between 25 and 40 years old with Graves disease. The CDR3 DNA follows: TGTGCCAGCAGCTTAGCAGAGCGGGAGTCCGGATACGAGCAGTTCTTC. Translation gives CASSLAERESGYEQFF.